Listed below are T cell receptor beta chains from one sample, sequenced in a study of cytomegalovirus exposure and HLA in healthy donors. Only in-frame clones appear in the TCRdb table, and some are missing; sequencing was by immunoSEQ multiplex PCR. The sample lists more than 110,000 clones; 82% were seen once. The sequenced sample was PBMCs. These receptors were taken from a man aged 25-45 years in good health and CMV-seropositive. The CDR3 runs from the conserved cysteine through the conserved F or W. A D gene is named only where the DNA matches it firmly. A row's size may be missing; if present it is once, few, many or a size class.

TRBJ2-7 TRBV4-1 . 13 . TGCGCCAGCAGCCACTCTGGAGGTGACGAGCAGTACTTC CASSHSGGDEQYF
TRBJ1-1 TRBV5-1 . 15 . TGCGCCAGCAGCTTGGTGGAGGGTCTGAACACTGAAGCTTTCTTT CASSLVEGLNTEAFF
TRBJ2-7 TRBV28 TRBD1 15 . TGTGCCAGCAGTCCCTTTCCACAGGGGGCGAACGAGCAGTACTTC CASSPFPQGANEQYF
TRBJ2-5 TRBV5-6 . 14 . TGTGCCAGCAGCTTGGTGACAGGACAAGAGACCCAGTACTTC CASSLVTGQETQYF
TRBJ2-1 TRBV11-2 . 15 once TGTGCCAGCAGCTTAGCGCCTAGAAGTGGGAATGAGCAGTTCTTC CASSLAPRSGNEQFF
TRBJ2-1 TRBV19 . 12 . TGTGCCTCATCCCGGGAAAACAATGAGCAGTTCTTC CASSRENNEQFF
TRBJ2-5 TRBV28 . 14 . TGTGCCAGCGTACAGCACTCAGGCCAAGAGACCCAGTACTTC CASVQHSGQETQYF
TRBJ1-2 TRBV7-9 TRBD1 15 . TGTGCCAGCAGCTTAGGGGAAACAGGGGGCTATGGCTACACCTTC CASSLGETGGYGYTF
TRBJ2-1 TRBV6-1 . 12 few TGTGCCAGCAGTTCGGACTGGAGGGAGCAGTTCTTC CASSSDWREQFF
TRBJ2-6 TRBV6-1 . 15 few TGTGCCAGCACCCCGAGGTCTACTGGGGCCAACGTCCTGACTTTC CASTPRSTGANVLTF
TRBJ2-7 TRBV5-1 . 13 . TGCGCCAGCAGCCTGGGAGAGGGAGACGAGCAGTACTTC CASSLGEGDEQYF
TRBJ1-1 TRBV6-1 . 14 few TGTGCCAGCAGTGAAGCCCTGGGGGCCACTGAAGCTTTCTTT CASSEALGATEAFF
TRBJ2-7 TRBV6-1 TRBD2 15 . TGTGCCAGCAGGAGCGGAGGGAGGGGCGCAGGGGAGCAGTACTTC CASRSGGRGAGEQYF
TRBJ2-1 TRBV5-1 TRBD1 14 . TGCGCCAGCAGCGCCGGACAGGGGGGGGGTGAGCAGTTCTTC CASSAGQGGGEQFF
TRBJ2-5 TRBV4-2 TRBD2 16 . TGTGCCAGCAGCCAGCGACTAGCGGGGGGGGTTGAGACCCAGTACTTC CASSQRLAGGVETQYF
TRBJ2-5 TRBV5-1 . 14 . TGCGCCAGCAGCTCGCTACTAGACCAAGAGACCCAGTACTTC CASSSLLDQETQYF
TRBJ1-5 TRBV7-8 . 12 . TGTGCCAGCAGCTTACTTAATCAGCCCCAGCATTTT CASSLLNQPQHF
TRBJ2-1 TRBV28 TRBD2 15 . TGTGCCAGCAGTTTCCCCGGACTAGCGGGAGTTGAGCAGTTCTTC CASSFPGLAGVEQFF
TRBJ2-2 TRBV15 . 11 . TGTGCCACCAGTTGGGCTGGGGAGCTGTTTTTT CATSWAGELFF
TRBJ2-3 TRBV9 . 15 . TGTGCCAGCAGCGTTGCCGGGAGTATAATGGATACGCAGTATTTT CASSVAGSIMDTQYF
TRBJ1-5 TRBV18 . 13 . TGTGCCAGCTCACGGACGAACGGGGGGCCCCAGCATTTT CASSRTNGGPQHF
TRBJ2-2 TRBV7-8 . 14 . TGTGCCAGCAGCTTTCGGACAGCTACCGGGGAGCTGTTTTTT CASSFRTATGELFF
TRBJ2-7 TRBV7-9 . 15 . TGTGCCAGCAGCTTATACTCCCTCGGAGCCTACGAGCAGTACTTC CASSLYSLGAYEQYF
TRBJ1-1 TRBV19 . 14 few TGTGCCAGTAGTATAGAGAGGGAGAACACTGAAGCTTTCTTT CASSIERENTEAFF
TRBJ2-3 TRBV18 . 15 . TGTGCCAGCTCCGGTTGGGAGAGGTCCACAGATACGCAGTATTTT CASSGWERSTDTQYF
TRBJ2-7 TRBV7-9 TRBD2 16 few TGTGCCAGCAGCTTGCTGACTAGCGGGAGCTCCTACGAGCAGTACTTC CASSLLTSGSSYEQYF
TRBJ2-7 TRBV19 TRBD1 15 . TGTGCCAGTAGTGGAGGTCCCGACAGGGAAAACGAGCAGTACTTC CASSGGPDRENEQYF
TRBJ2-3 TRBV5-4 TRBD1 15 . TGTGCCAGCAGCTCGGGACAGGGGCATAGAGATACGCAGTATTTT CASSSGQGHRDTQYF